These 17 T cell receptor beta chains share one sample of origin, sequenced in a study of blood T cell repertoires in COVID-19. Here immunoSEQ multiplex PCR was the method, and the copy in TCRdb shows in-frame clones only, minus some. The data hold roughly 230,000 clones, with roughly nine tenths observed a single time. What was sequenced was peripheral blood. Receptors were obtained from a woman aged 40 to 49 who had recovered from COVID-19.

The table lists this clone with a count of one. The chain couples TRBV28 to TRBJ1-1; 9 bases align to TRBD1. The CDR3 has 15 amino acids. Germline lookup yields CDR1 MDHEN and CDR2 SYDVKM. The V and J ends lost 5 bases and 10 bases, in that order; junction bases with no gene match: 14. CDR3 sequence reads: CASSTGQGSGVGAFF. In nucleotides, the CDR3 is TGTGCCAGCAGTACCGGACAGGGGTCCGGGGTTGGAGCTTTCTTT.

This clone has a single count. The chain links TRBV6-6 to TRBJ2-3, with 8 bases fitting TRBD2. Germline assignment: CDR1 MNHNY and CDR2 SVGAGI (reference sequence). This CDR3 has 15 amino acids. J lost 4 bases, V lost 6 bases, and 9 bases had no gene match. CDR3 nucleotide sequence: TGTGCCAGCAGAGATAGCGGGATCCCATCAGATACGCAGTATTTT. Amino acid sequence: CASRDSGIPSDTQYF.

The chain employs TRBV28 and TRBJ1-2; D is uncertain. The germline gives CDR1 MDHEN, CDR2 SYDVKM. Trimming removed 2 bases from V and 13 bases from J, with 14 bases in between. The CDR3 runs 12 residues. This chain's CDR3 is CASSLVSHHSTF. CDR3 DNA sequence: TGTGCCAGCAGTTTAGTCAGCCACCACAGCACCTTC.

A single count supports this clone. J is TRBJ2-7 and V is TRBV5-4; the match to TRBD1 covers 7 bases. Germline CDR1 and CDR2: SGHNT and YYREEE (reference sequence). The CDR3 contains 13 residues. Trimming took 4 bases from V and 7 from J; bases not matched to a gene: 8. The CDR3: CASSREGQPEQYF. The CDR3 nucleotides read TGTGCCAGCAGCCGCGAGGGACAGCCGGAGCAGTACTTC.

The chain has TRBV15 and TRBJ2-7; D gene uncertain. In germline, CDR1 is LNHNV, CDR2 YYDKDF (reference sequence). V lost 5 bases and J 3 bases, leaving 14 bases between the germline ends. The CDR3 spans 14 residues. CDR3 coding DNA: TGTGCCACCAGCTCCTTGCCCCGAGACTACGAGCAGTACGTC. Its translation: CATSSLPRDYEQYV.

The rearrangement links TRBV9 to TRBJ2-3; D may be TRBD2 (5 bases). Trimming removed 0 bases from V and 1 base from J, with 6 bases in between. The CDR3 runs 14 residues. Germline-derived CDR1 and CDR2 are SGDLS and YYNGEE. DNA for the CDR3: TGTGCCAGCAGCGTAGAGGGAGGCACAGATACGCAGTATTTT. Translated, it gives CASSVEGGTDTQYF.

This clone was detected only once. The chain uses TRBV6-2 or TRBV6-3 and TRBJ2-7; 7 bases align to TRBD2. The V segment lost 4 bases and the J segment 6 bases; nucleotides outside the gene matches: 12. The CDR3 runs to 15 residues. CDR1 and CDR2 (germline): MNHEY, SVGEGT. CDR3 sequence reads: CASSWAGVGVLEQYV. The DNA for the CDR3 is TGTGCCAGCAGTTGGGCGGGAGTCGGGGTCCTCGAGCAGTACGTC.

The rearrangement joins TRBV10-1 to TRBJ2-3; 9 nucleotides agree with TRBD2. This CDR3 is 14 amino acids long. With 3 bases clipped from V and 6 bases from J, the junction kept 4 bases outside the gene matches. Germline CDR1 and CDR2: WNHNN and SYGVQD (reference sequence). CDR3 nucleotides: TGCGCCAGCAGTGACGGCGGGGGGGCCGATACGCAGTATTTT. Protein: CASSDGGGADTQYF.

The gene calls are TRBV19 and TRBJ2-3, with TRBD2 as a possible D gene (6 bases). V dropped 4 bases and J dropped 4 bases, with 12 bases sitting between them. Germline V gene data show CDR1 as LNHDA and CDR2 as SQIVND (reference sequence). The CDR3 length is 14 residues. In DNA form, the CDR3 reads TGTGCCAGTAGTAACCGGAGGGGTTCAGATACGCAGTATTTT. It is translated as CASSNRRGSDTQYF.

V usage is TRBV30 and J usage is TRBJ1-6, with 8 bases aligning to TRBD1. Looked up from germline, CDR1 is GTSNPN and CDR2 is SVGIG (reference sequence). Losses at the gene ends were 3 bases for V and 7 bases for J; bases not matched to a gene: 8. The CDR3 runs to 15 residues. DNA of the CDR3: TGTGCCTGGAGCTTCAGGGGGCGCAACAATTCACCCCTCCACTTT. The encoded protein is CAWSFRGRNNSPLHF.

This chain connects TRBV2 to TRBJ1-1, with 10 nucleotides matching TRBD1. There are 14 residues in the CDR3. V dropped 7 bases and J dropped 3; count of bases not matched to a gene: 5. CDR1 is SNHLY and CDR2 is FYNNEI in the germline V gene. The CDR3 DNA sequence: TGTGCCAGCACCAGACAGGGGGCTTACACTGAAGCTTTCTTT. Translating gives CASTRQGAYTEAFF.

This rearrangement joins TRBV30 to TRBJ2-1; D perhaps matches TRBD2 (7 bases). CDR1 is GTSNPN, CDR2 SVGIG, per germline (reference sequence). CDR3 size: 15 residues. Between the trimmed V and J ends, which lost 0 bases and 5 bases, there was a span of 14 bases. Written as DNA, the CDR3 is TGTGCCTGGAGTGTATCCGGGGGGCCTAACAATGAGCAGTTCTTC. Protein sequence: CAWSVSGGPNNEQFF.

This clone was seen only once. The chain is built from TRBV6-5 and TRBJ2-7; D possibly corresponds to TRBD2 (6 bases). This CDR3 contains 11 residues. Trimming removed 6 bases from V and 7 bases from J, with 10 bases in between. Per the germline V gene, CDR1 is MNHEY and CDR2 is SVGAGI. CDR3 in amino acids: CASRSEGEQYF. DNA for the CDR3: TGTGCCAGCAGATCGGAGGGGGAGCAGTACTTC.

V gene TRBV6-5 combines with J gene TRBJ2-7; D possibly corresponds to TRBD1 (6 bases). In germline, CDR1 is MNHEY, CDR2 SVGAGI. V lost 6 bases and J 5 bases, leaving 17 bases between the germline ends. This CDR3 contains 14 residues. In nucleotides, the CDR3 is TGTGCCAGCAGAACCGATCCAAACAGGGACGAGCAGTACTTC. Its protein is CASRTDPNRDEQYF.

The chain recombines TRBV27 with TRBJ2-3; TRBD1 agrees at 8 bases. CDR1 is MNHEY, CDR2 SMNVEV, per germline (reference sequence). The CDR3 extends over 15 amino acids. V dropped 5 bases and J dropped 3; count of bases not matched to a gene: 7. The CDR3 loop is CASSPDRGLTDTQYF. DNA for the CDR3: TGTGCCAGCAGTCCCGACAGGGGATTAACAGATACGCAGTATTTT.

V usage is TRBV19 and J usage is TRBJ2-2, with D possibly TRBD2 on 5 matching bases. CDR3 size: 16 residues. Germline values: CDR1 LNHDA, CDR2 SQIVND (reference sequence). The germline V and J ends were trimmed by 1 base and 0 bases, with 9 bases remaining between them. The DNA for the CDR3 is TGTGCCAGTAGTATAGTAACCGGGGCGAACACCGGGGAGCTGTTTTTT. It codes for CASSIVTGANTGELFF.

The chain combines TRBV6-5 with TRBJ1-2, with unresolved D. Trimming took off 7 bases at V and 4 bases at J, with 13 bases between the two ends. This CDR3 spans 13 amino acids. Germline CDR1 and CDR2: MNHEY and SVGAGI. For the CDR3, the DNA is TGTGCCAGCACCTCCAGATTTCTCTATGGCTACACCTTC. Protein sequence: CASTSRFLYGYTF.